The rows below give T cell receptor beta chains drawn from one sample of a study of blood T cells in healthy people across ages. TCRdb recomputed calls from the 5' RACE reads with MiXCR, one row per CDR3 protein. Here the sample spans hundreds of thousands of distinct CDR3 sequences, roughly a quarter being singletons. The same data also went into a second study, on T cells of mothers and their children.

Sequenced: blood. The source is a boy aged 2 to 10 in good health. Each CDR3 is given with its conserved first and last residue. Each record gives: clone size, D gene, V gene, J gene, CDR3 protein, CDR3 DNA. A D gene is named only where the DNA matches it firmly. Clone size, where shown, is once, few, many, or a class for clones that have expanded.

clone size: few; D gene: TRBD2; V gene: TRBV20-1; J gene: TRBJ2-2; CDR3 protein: CSVSGRDGGELFF; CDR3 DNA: TGCAGTGTGAGCGGGAGAGACGGCGGGGAGCTGTTTTTT
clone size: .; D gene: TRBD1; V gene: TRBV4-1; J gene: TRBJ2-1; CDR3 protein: CASSQVIATGGNEQFF; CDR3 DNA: TGCGCCAGCAGCCAAGTCATCGCGACAGGGGGTAATGAGCAGTTCTTC
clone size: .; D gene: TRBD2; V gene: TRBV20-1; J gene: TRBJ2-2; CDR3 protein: CSARSGGAGELFF; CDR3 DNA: TGCAGTGCTAGAAGCGGGGGGGCCGGGGAGCTGTTTTTT
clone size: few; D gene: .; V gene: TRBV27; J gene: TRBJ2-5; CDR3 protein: CASSLLGRGGETQYF; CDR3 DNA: TGTGCCAGCAGTTTACTAGGGCGAGGAGGAGAGACCCAGTACTTC
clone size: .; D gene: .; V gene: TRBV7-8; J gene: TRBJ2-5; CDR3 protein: CASRTNVGKTQYF; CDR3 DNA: TGTGCCAGCAGAACGAACGTGGGGAAGACCCAGTACTTC
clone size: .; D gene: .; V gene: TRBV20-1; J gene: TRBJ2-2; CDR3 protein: CSALYLAEERGTGELFF; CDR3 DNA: TGCAGTGCTCTTTATCTAGCGGAGGAAAGGGGGACCGGGGAGCTGTTTTTT
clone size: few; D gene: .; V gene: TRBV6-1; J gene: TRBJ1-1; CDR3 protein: CASIPQGRKYTEAFF; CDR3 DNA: TGTGCCAGCATTCCCCAGGGGAGGAAATACACTGAAGCTTTCTTT
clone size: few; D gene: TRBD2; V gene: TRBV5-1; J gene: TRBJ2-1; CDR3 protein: CASSFRASGRALTYNEQFF; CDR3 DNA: TGCGCCAGCAGCTTTCGGGCTAGCGGGAGGGCCCTAACCTACAATGAGCAGTTCTTC
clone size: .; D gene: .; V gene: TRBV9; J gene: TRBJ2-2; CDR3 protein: CASSVKPLTGELFF; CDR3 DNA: TGTGCCAGCAGCGTTAAGCCACTCACCGGGGAGCTGTTTTTT
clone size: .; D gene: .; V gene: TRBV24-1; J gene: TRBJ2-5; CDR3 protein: CATSDSGWTQYF; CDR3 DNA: TGTGCCACCAGTGACTCGGGGTGGACCCAGTACTTC
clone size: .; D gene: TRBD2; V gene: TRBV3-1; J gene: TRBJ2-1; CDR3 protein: CASSRGGRVGEQFF; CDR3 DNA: TGTGCCAGCAGCCGGGGCGGGAGGGTAGGTGAGCAGTTCTTC
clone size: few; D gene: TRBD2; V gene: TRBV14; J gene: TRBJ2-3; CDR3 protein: CASSRLAGGEDTQYF; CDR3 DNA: TGTGCCAGCAGCCGACTAGCGGGAGGGGAAGATACGCAGTATTTT
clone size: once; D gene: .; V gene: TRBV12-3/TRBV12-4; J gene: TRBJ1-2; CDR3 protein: CASSPGVRGYTF; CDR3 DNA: TGTGCCAGCTCCCCTGGAGTACGGGGCTACACCTTC
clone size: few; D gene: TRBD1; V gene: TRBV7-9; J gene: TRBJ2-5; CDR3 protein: CASSSRGDSASTRYF; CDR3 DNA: TGTGCCAGCAGCTCCCGTGGGGACAGTGCGTCGACCCGGTACTTC
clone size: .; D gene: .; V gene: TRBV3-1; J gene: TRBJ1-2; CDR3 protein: CASSQPSYGYTF; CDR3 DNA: TGTGCCAGCAGCCAACCGAGCTATGGCTACACCTTC
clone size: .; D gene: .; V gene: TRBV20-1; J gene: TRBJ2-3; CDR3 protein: CSARGSSGTDTQYF; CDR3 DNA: TGCAGTGCTAGAGGAAGTAGCGGCACAGATACGCAGTATTTT
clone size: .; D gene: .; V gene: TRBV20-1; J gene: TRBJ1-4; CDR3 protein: CSARDPGGADEKLFF; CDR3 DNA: TGCAGTGCTAGAGACCCGGGAGGGGCCGATGAAAAACTGTTTTTT
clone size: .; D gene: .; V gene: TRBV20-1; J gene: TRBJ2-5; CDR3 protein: CSARSGGGRGREQYF; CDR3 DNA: TGCAGTGCTAGATCCGGGGGCGGGAGAGGTAGGGAGCAGTACTTC
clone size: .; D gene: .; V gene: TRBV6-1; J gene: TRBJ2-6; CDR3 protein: CASSDDGANVLTF; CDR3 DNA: TGTGCCAGCAGTGACGATGGGGCCAACGTCCTGACTTTC
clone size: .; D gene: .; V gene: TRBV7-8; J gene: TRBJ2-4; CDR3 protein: CASSLEGPSPLDIQYF; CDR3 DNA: TGTGCCAGCAGCTTAGAAGGGCCATCCCCTCTGGACATTCAGTACTTC
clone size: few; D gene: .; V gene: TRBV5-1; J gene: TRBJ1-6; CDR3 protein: CASRSGRDAANSPLHF; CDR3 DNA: TGCGCCAGCAGAAGTGGTCGGGACGCGGCGAATTCACCCCTCCACTTT